Below, 21 T cell receptor beta chains from the same sample are listed, as sequenced in a study of blood T cell repertoires in COVID-19. Only in-frame clones appear in the TCRdb table, and some are missing; sequencing was by immunoSEQ multiplex PCR. The table lists 130,000 or so clones, around 89% of them singletons. The sample taken for sequencing was peripheral blood. These TCRs come from a man over 45 with active or convalescent COVID-19.

The gene calls are TRBV5-1 and TRBJ2-2, with TRBD2 as a possible D gene (7 bases). The V gene lost 5 bases and the J gene lost 5 bases, with 16 bases spanning the gap. There are 15 residues in the CDR3. Per germline, CDR1 SGHRS and CDR2 YFSETQ. In nucleotides, the CDR3 is TGCGCCAGCAGGCTTTGGGGGGGCGGGACCGGGGAGCTGTTTTTT. Its protein product is CASRLWGGGTGELFF.

V and J are TRBV18 and TRBJ1-4; TRBD1 aligns across 8 bases. The junction had 6 bases not matched to a gene; V was cut back by 4 bases and J by 5 bases. This CDR3 comprises 15 residues. Germline V lookup: CDR1 KGHSH, CDR2 LQKENI. The CDR3 loop reads CASSRNRGTNEKLFF. The CDR3 DNA reads TGTGCCAGCTCACGTAACAGGGGGACCAATGAAAAACTGTTTTTT.

V usage is TRBV19 and J usage is TRBJ2-5; weak D call: TRBD1 (6 bases). V was pared by 5 bases and J by 1 base, with 17 bases between. The CDR3 length is 16 residues. CDR1 is LNHDA and CDR2 is SQIVND in the germline V gene (reference sequence). The CDR3 loop reads CASSRTTGLAQETQYF. The CDR3 nucleotides are TGTGCCAGTAGTCGAACGACAGGTTTGGCCCAAGAGACCCAGTACTTC.

V gene TRBV13 combines with J gene TRBJ1-3; D ambiguous. The CDR3 runs to 16 residues. With 1 base removed from V and 0 bases from J, the gap between germline ends came to 10 bases. Germline CDR1 PRHDT, CDR2 FYEKMQ (reference sequence). The CDR3 region is CASSLVQAPSGNTIYF. The DNA of the CDR3 is TGTGCCAGCAGCTTAGTTCAGGCTCCCTCTGGAAACACCATATATTTT.

The chain employs TRBV4-3 and TRBJ1-3; tentatively, D is TRBD1 (6 bases). Germline V gene sequence: CDR1 LGHNA, CDR2 YSLEER. The CDR3 is 17 residues long. Trimming left V 1 base short and J 2 bases short, with 15 bases between. CDR3 DNA: TGCGCCAGCAGCCAAGTCCTGCGGGGGCAGGCTGGAAACACCATATATTTT. This translates into CASSQVLRGQAGNTIYF.

V and J are TRBV12-3 or TRBV12-4 and TRBJ2-7; D is ambiguous. The V gene lost 6 bases and the J gene lost 3 bases, with 9 bases spanning the gap. This CDR3 contains 12 residues. This CDR3 reads CASSTNNYEQYF. The CDR3 DNA follows: TGTGCCAGCAGCACTAACAACTACGAGCAGTACTTC.

The gene calls are TRBV19 and TRBJ2-6; D not certain. V shed 6 bases and J shed 1 base, with 4 bases lying between them. Germline CDR1 is LNHDA and CDR2 is SQIVND (reference sequence). The CDR3 runs to 13 residues. CDR3 sequence: CASRESGANVLTF. The CDR3, as DNA: TGTGCCAGTAGGGAGTCTGGGGCCAACGTCCTGACTTTC.

The chain links TRBV5-5 to TRBJ1-5; D is ambiguous. The V gene's germline CDR1 is SGHKS and CDR2 YYEKEE (reference sequence). The CDR3 contains 13 residues. V lost 0 bases and J lost 5, with 6 bases in between. The CDR3 loop reads CASSLERDQPQHF. In nucleotides, the CDR3 is TGTGCCAGCAGCTTGGAACGGGATCAGCCCCAGCATTTT. The variable domain in full, completed from reference TRBV5-5 and TRBJ1-5, reads DAGVTQSPTHLIKTRGQQVTLRCSPISGHKSVSWYQQVLGQGPQFIFQYYEKEERGRGNFPDRFSARQFPNYSSELNVNALLLGDSALYLCASSLERDQPQHFGDGTRLSIL.

This clone was seen only once. The J gene is TRBJ2-1, the V gene TRBV11-3; D unclear. Germline V gene sequence: CDR1 SGHNT, CDR2 YENEEA. This CDR3 contains 13 residues. Trimming took 0 bases from V and 9 from J, leaving 9 bases between them. DNA for the CDR3: TGTGCCAGCAGCTTAGATCAGGTCAGTGAGCAGTTCTTC. Translation gives CASSLDQVSEQFF.

This clone was seen once. The chain couples TRBV30 to TRBJ1-5; TRBD1 is a possible D gene (6 bases). The ends were cut back, 0 bases at V and 7 bases at J, with 13 bases in the middle. CDR3 length equals 14 residues. The germline V gene encodes CDR1 GTSNPN and CDR2 SVGIG (reference sequence). The CDR3 region has the DNA TGTGCCTGGAGTGTCTTGGGGGGGCTCCAGCCCCAGCATTTT. Its translation: CAWSVLGGLQPQHF.

There are a few counts of this clone. Written as DNA, the CDR3 is TGTGCCAGCAGCTTAGCGCTTGGGGCTCCCAATCAGCCCCAGCATTTT. Residues: CASSLALGAPNQPQHF. This sequence joins TRBV7-2 and TRBJ1-5; a weak D match, TRBD1 (5 bases). CDR3 length: 16 amino acids. The V and J ends lost 0 bases and 3 bases respectively, with 12 bases between them. Germline CDR1 SGHTA, CDR2 FQGNSA.

This chain joins TRBV14 and TRBJ1-4; D is unresolved. Germline V gene lookup returns CDR1 SGHDN and CDR2 FVKESK. The CDR3 length is 16 residues. The V and J ends lost 0 bases and 8 bases respectively, with 16 bases between them. Here the CDR3 reads CASSQDLPSAGEKLFF. The CDR3 DNA reads TGTGCCAGCAGCCAAGATCTTCCTTCCGCCGGGGAAAAACTGTTTTTT.

Only one count was recorded for this clone. The J gene is TRBJ1-1, the V gene TRBV29-1; 9 positions match TRBD1. The V and J ends lost 4 bases and 6 bases, in that order; junction bases with no gene match: 6. There are 13 residues in the CDR3. The V gene's germline CDR1 is SQVTM and CDR2 ANQGSEA. As DNA, the CDR3 is TGCAGCGTTGCGGACAGGGGCCTATCTGAAGCTTTCTTT. Encoded protein: CSVADRGLSEAFF.

J is TRBJ2-5 and V is TRBV2, with TRBD1 identical over 7 bases. V was clipped by 6 bases and J by 5 bases; unmatched bases: 9. Germline V gene lookup returns CDR1 SNHLY and CDR2 FYNNEI. This CDR3 is built from 14 residues. The CDR3 sequence is CASRADRVDETQYF. CDR3 sequence (DNA): TGTGCCAGCAGAGCTGACAGGGTAGACGAGACCCAGTACTTC.

A remark on this clone: This specimen includes other DNA sequences encoding the same CDR3. The chain links TRBV24-1 to TRBJ2-3; 8 bases are a match to TRBD1. The trim removed 5 bases at V and 8 bases at J, leaving 5 bases unmatched. Per the germline V gene, CDR1 is KGHDR and CDR2 is SFDVKD. This CDR3 has 13 residues. The CDR3 spells CATSVQGAGTQYF. The DNA for the CDR3 is TGTGCCACCAGTGTCCAGGGGGCTGGTACGCAGTATTTT.

The chain is built from TRBV27 and TRBJ1-5; TRBD1 is a possible D gene (6 bases). V was pared by 5 bases and J by 2 bases, with 13 bases between. This CDR3 is built from 15 residues. CDR1 MNHEY and CDR2 SMNVEV come from the germline V gene (reference sequence). The CDR3 protein is CASSTRGWGNQPQHF. CDR3 in DNA: TGTGCCAGCAGTACCAGGGGTTGGGGCAATCAGCCCCAGCATTTT.

The V and J genes are TRBV30 and TRBJ2-1; 8 bases line up with TRBD1. The CDR3 totals 12 residues. CDR1 is GTSNPN and CDR2 is SVGIG in the germline V gene (reference sequence). After removal of 4 bases from V and 7 bases from J, the junction contained 3 bases not matched to a gene. CDR3 protein: CAWKDRANEQFF. In DNA form, the CDR3 reads TGTGCCTGGAAGGACAGGGCGAATGAGCAGTTCTTC.

This rearrangement joins TRBV6-1 to TRBJ2-7; D remains ambiguous. The V and J ends lost 2 bases and 3 bases respectively, with 11 bases between them. Germline V gives CDR1 MNHNS, CDR2 SASEGT. The CDR3 is 14 amino acids. CDR3 coding DNA: TGTGCCAGCAGTGAACCCACTGCGCTCTACGAGCAGTACTTC. Translating it yields CASSEPTALYEQYF.

The gene calls are TRBV6-5 and TRBJ1-1; tentatively, D is TRBD1 (6 bases). Trimming pared 4 bases from V and 4 bases from J, leaving 16 bases between. From germline, CDR1 is MNHEY and CDR2 SVGAGI. The length of the CDR3 is 15 residues. This CDR3 reads CASSSFGGGTTEAFF. The CDR3 bases are TGTGCCAGCAGTTCCTTCGGGGGGGGCACCACTGAAGCTTTCTTT.

The gene calls are TRBV7-9 and TRBJ2-3, with a tentative D call TRBD2 (5 bases). Germline CDR1 SEHNR, CDR2 FQNEAQ (reference sequence). V was pared by 1 base and J by 4 bases, with 12 bases between. The CDR3 totals 15 residues. The CDR3: CASSLGSLSADTQYF. In nucleotides, the CDR3 is TGTGCCAGCAGCTTAGGCTCTCTTAGCGCAGATACGCAGTATTTT. Filled out from reference TRBV7-9 and TRBJ2-3, the complete variable domain reads DTGVSQNPRHKITKRGQNVTFRCDPISEHNRLYWYRQTLGQGPEFLTYFQNEAQLEKSRLLSDRFSAERPKGSFSTLEIQRTEQGDSAMYLCASSLGSLSADTQYFGPGTRLTVL.

V gene TRBV28 combines with J gene TRBJ1-2; 8 bases are a match to TRBD1. Trimming took 5 bases from V and 0 from J; bases not matched to a gene: 8. This CDR3 region has 16 residues. Germline CDR1 is MDHEN and CDR2 is SYDVKM. In DNA form, the CDR3 reads TGTGCCAGCAGTAGCTACAGGGGGGACCCTAACTATGGCTACACCTTC. Its translation: CASSSYRGDPNYGYTF.